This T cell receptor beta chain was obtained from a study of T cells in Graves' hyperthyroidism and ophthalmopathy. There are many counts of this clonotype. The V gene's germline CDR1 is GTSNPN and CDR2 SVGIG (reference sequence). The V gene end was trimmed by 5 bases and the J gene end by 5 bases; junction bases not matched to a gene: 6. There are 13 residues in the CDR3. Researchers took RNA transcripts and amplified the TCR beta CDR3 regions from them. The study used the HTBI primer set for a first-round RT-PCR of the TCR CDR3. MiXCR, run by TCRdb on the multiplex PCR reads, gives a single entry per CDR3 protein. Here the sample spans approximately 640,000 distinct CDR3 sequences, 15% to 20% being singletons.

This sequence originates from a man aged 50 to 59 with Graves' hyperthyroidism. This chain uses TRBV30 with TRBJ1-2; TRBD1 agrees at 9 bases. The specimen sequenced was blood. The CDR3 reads CAWGQGILYGYTF. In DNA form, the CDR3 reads TGTGCCTGGGGACAGGGGATCCTATATGGCTACACCTTC.